These T cell receptor beta chains were read from a single sample in a study of T cells after yellow fever vaccination. MiXCR was run by TCRdb on the 5' RACE reads, yielding one entry per CDR3 protein. This sample has approximately 550,000 distinct CDR3 sequences, with 15% to 20% found just once. Sequencing was performed on PBMCs, taken 15 days after the yellow fever booster vaccination. The source is a man aged 25-40 years who received the YFV17D yellow fever vaccine. Both conserved end residues are part of each CDR3. The order of the fields is CDR3 DNA, CDR3 protein, V gene, D gene, CDR3 length, J gene, clone size. A D gene is named only where the DNA matches it firmly. Size tells how often a clone was seen (once, few, many) or the class of an expanded clone, and some rows leave it out.

TGTGCCAGCAGTGGGGGGGGGCTACACTCCTATAATTCACCCCTCCACTTT,CASSGGGLHSYNSPLHF,TRBV6-1,NA,17,TRBJ1-6,NA
TGTGCCAGCAGACTAAACCTTGGGACAGGGGAATTTGGCGGGGCCAACGTCCTGACTTTC,CASRLNLGTGEFGGANVLTF,TRBV2,TRBD1,20,TRBJ2-6,NA
TGTGCCAGCAGCTCTCAGGGGGGGAATTCACCCCTCCACTTT,CASSSQGGNSPLHF,TRBV7-2,TRBD1,14,TRBJ1-6,few
TGTGCCAGCAGCTTAGATCGGCGGGGGCCACAAGAGACCCAGTACTTC,CASSLDRRGPQETQYF,TRBV11-2,NA,16,TRBJ2-5,many
TGCAGTGCTTCCAGGGGGACAGGGCGAGCCGAGCAGTACTTC,CSASRGTGRAEQYF,TRBV20-1,TRBD1,14,TRBJ2-7,few
TGCAGTGCTAGGGTCCGGGGGAGCGGGAACACTGAAGCTTTCTTT,CSARVRGSGNTEAFF,TRBV20-1,NA,15,TRBJ1-1,many
TGTGCCAGCAGTTTAAGGGGACAGGGGTTTGGCACTGAAGCTTTCTTT,CASSLRGQGFGTEAFF,TRBV12-3/TRBV12-4,TRBD1,16,TRBJ1-1,NA
TGTGCCAGCGCCGAACCCGGCCGTTTCAATACGCAGTATTTT,CASAEPGRFNTQYF,TRBV25-1,NA,14,TRBJ2-3,NA
TGTGCCATCACGGGAGCGGGGGGCACAGATACGCAGTATTTT,CAITGAGGTDTQYF,TRBV10-3,TRBD2,14,TRBJ2-3,few
TGTGCCAGCAGCCCGGGACACCCTGGGCAGCAGTACTTC,CASSPGHPGQQYF,TRBV9,NA,13,TRBJ2-7,NA
TGTGCCATCAGTGGACAGTCGAATGAGCAGTTCTTC,CAISGQSNEQFF,TRBV10-3,NA,12,TRBJ2-1,few
TGTGCCAGCAGCCCATCACCCCTAGGATCGGGCTACACCTTC,CASSPSPLGSGYTF,TRBV3-1,NA,14,TRBJ1-2,NA
TGTGCCAGCAGCCGCGACAGCGGCAATGAAAAACTGTTTTTT,CASSRDSGNEKLFF,TRBV7-9,NA,14,TRBJ1-4,NA
TGTGCCAGCGGAGGTGGCGGGCCCCCTCCTTACGAGCAGTACTTC,CASGGGGPPPYEQYF,TRBV7-2,NA,15,TRBJ2-7,few
TGCAGTGCTAATTGGGGAAAAGAGACCCAGTACTTC,CSANWGKETQYF,TRBV20-1,NA,12,TRBJ2-5,few
TGCGCCAGCAGCCCCGGGCAGGGGGGCACCGGGGAGCTGTTTTTT,CASSPGQGGTGELFF,TRBV5-1,NA,15,TRBJ2-2,many
TGCGCCAGCAGCTTCAGGGGACACACAGATACGCAGTATTTT,CASSFRGHTDTQYF,TRBV5-1,NA,14,TRBJ2-3,NA
TGTGCCAGCAGTTTCACGGGTTCGAACACTGAAGCTTTCTTT,CASSFTGSNTEAFF,TRBV12-3/TRBV12-4,NA,14,TRBJ1-1,few
TGTGCCAGCAGTTTTCCCCTGGGTAGCGGAGAGACCCAGTACTTC,CASSFPLGSGETQYF,TRBV12-3/TRBV12-4,NA,15,TRBJ2-5,NA
TGCGCCAGCAACTCTCTGGGACTCAGCACAGATACGCAGTATTTT,CASNSLGLSTDTQYF,TRBV5-1,NA,15,TRBJ2-3,few
TGTGCCAGCAGTAGCGGGAGAGGCACCGGGGAGCTGTTTTTT,CASSSGRGTGELFF,TRBV7-6,TRBD2,14,TRBJ2-2,few
TGCGCCAGCAGCTTGGCCGTAGGGTCCTATGGCTACACCTTC,CASSLAVGSYGYTF,TRBV5-1,NA,14,TRBJ1-2,few
TGTGCCAGCAGCTTCGGAGTAGCCCGGTACAATGAGCAGTTCTTC,CASSFGVARYNEQFF,TRBV7-2,NA,15,TRBJ2-1,NA
TGTGCCAGCAGCTTTAGTGGCCCTGGGGAGACCCAGTACTTC,CASSFSGPGETQYF,TRBV5-5,NA,14,TRBJ2-5,few
TGCGCCAGCAGCTTGGCCGGAGGGGGCGGCGCGAACACCGGGGAGCTGTTTTTT,CASSLAGGGGANTGELFF,TRBV5-1,NA,18,TRBJ2-2,NA
TGCAGTGCAAGGAACGGACAGACCAGCACAGATACGCAGTATTTT,CSARNGQTSTDTQYF,TRBV20-1,NA,15,TRBJ2-3,few
TGTGCCAGCAAGCTAGATGTCGAGCAGTACTTC,CASKLDVEQYF,TRBV28,NA,11,TRBJ2-7,few
TGTGCCAGCAGCTTAGCGGAGATTCGGGACAGGGTTTATGGCTACACCTTC,CASSLAEIRDRVYGYTF,TRBV7-9,TRBD1,17,TRBJ1-2,NA
TGCAGCGTTGGAGCTAACAGGGAATCCGGGGAGCTGTTTTTT,CSVGANRESGELFF,TRBV29-1,NA,14,TRBJ2-2,NA
TGTGCCAGCAGTTGGACAGGGCCTGGGGGGGAGCTGTTTTTT,CASSWTGPGGELFF,TRBV27,TRBD1,14,TRBJ2-2,few
TGTGCCAGCAGCTTGTCAGATCGGCAGACCCAGTACTTC,CASSLSDRQTQYF,TRBV7-8,NA,13,TRBJ2-5,few
TGTGCCATCAGTGAGGACAGGGAACCCGAGACCCAGTACTTC,CAISEDREPETQYF,TRBV10-3,TRBD1,14,TRBJ2-5,few
TGTGCCAGCAGTTTGGGACGACTAGCCGGATTCTTC,CASSLGRLAGFF,TRBV5-6,TRBD2,12,TRBJ2-1,NA
TGTGCCAGCAGTTTACCGGGACTAGCGGGAGGGCGGCAAGAGACCCAGTACTTC,CASSLPGLAGGRQETQYF,TRBV28,TRBD2,18,TRBJ2-5,NA
TGTGCCAGCAGAAAGGGAAGTCCAGATACGCAGTATTTT,CASRKGSPDTQYF,TRBV6-1,NA,13,TRBJ2-3,NA
TGTGCCAGCAGTGAACTCCGACAGGGGGCCGGCAATGAGCAGTTCTTC,CASSELRQGAGNEQFF,TRBV25-1,TRBD1,16,TRBJ2-1,few
TGCAGTGCTAGCTTCATCAATCTAGCCAAAAACATTCAGTACTTC,CSASFINLAKNIQYF,TRBV20-1,NA,15,TRBJ2-4,NA